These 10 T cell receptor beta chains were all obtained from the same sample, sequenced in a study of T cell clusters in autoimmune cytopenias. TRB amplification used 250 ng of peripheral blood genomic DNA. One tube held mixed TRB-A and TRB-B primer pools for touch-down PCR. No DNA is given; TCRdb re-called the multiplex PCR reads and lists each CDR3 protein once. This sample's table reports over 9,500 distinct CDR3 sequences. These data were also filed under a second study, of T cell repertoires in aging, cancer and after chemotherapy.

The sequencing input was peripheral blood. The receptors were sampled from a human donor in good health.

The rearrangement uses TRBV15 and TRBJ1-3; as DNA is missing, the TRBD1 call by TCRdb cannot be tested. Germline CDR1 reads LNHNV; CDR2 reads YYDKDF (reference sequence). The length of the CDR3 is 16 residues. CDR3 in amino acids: CATSRDIRDRGYTIYF.

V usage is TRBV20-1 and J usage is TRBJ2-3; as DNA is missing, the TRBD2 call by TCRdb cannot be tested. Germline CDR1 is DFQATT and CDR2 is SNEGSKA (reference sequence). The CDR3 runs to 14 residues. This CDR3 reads CSAYSSGRADTQYF.

The CDR3 spells CASSRDRGQYGYTF. The chain links TRBV19 to TRBJ1-2; TCRdb selects TRBD1, and the lack of DNA leaves this call unchecked. The CDR3 totals 14 residues. CDR1 is LNHDA, CDR2 SQIVND, per germline (reference sequence).

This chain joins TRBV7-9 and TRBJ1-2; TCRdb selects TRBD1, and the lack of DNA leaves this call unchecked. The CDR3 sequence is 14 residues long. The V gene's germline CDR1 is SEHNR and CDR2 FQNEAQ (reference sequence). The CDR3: CASSLDVGDYGYTF.

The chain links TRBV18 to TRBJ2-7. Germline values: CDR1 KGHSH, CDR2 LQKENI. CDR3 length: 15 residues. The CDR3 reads CASSPHPTRNYEQYF.

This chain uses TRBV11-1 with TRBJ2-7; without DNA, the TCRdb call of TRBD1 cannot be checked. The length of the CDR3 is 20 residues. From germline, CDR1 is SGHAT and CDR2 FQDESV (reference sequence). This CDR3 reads CASSSGARGQVTQATYEQYF.

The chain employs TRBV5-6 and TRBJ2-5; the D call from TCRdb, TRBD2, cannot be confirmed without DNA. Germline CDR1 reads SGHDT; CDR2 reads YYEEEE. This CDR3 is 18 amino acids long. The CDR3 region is CASSEPTMTSGLQETQYF.

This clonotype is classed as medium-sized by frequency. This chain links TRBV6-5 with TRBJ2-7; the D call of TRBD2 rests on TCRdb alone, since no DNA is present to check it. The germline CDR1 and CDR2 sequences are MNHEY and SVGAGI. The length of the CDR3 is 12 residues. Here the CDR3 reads CASSLTSGPQYF.

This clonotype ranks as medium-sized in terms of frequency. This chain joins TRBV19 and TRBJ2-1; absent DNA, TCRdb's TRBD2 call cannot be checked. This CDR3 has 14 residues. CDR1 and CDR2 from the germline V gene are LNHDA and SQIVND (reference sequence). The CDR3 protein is CASRPPLAGVEQFF.

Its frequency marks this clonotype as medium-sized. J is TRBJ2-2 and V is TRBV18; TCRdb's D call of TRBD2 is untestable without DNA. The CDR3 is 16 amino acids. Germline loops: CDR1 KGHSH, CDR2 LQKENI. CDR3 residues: CASLPGLGVATGELFF. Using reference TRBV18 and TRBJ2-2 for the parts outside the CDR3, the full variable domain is NAGVMQNPRHLVRRRGQEARLRCSPMKGHSHVYWYRQLPEEGLKFMVYLQKENIIDESGMPKERFSAEFPKEGPSILRIQQVVRGDSAAYFCASLPGLGVATGELFFGEGSRLTVL.